The 5 T cell receptor beta chains below all came from one sample that was sequenced in a study of blood T cell repertoires in COVID-19. Clones were sequenced by immunoSEQ multiplex PCR, and TCRdb holds only the in-frame ones, with some missing. The table lists nearly 200,000 clones, 80% to 85% of them singletons. The sequencing input was PBMCs or T cells enriched from blood (not recorded which). These receptors were collected from a middle-aged man who had recovered from COVID-19.

There are a few counts of this clone. V is TRBV4-3 and J is TRBJ2-2; 7 bases map to TRBD2. The CDR3 runs 15 residues. Germline lookup yields CDR1 LGHNA and CDR2 YSLEER. The trim removed 3 bases at V and 6 bases at J, leaving 7 bases unmatched. The CDR3, as DNA: TGCGCCAGCAGCCAGAGCGGGGTAAAGGCCGGGGAGCTGTTTTTT. Translating it yields CASSQSGVKAGELFF.

V and J are TRBV5-1 and TRBJ1-5, with 10 bases lining up with TRBD1. With V trimmed by 4 bases and J by 6 bases, 7 bases remained unmatched. CDR1 and CDR2 (germline): SGHRS, YFSETQ. CDR3 size: 15 residues. CDR3 loop: CASSETGGLGQPQHF. CDR3 in DNA: TGCGCCAGCAGCGAGACAGGGGGCTTGGGTCAGCCCCAGCATTTT.

The rearrangement joins TRBV7-2 to TRBJ2-2; 7 bases line up with TRBD2. V was pared by 3 bases and J by 2 bases, with 3 bases of the junction left unmatched. CDR3 length equals 15 residues. CDR1 is SGHTA and CDR2 is FQGNSA in the germline V gene. CDR3 in DNA: TGTGCCAGCAGCTTGGGACTATCCAACACCGGGGAGCTGTTTTTT. It codes for CASSLGLSNTGELFF.

J is TRBJ1-2 and V is TRBV5-8; a possible D gene is TRBD1 (6 bases). Trimming took off 3 bases at V and 2 bases at J, with 8 bases between the two ends. The CDR3 loop spans 13 amino acids. Germline CDR1 and CDR2: SGHTS and YDEGEE. DNA of the CDR3: TGTGCCAGCAGCTATACAGGGAACTATGGCTACACCTTC. Translating gives CASSYTGNYGYTF.

This CDR3 is CASSSILREPGNYGYTF. CDR3 coding DNA: TGTGCCAGCAGCTCTATCCTCCGGGAGCCGGGTAACTATGGCTACACCTTC. V is TRBV11-2 and J is TRBJ1-2; D remains ambiguous. The V end was cut by 4 bases, the J end by 1 base, with 19 bases between. The CDR3 length is 17 residues. Looked up from germline, CDR1 is SGHAT and CDR2 is FQNNGV.